A single sample is the source of the 14 T cell receptor beta chains below, sequenced in a study of CD4 T cells in relation to SARS-CoV-2 and coronaviruses. Produced via immunoSEQ multiplex PCR; TCRdb's table is partial and in-frame only. This sample has some 65,000 clones; 85% to 90% occur once, and the top ten carry 1.6%. CD4+ T cells from unexposed donors were obtained before the COVID-19 pandemic (2011-2018). The sequenced sample was memory CD4+ T cells from PBMCs. The receptors stem from a human donor in good health.

The genes are TRBV29-1 and TRBJ1-1; 7 bases agree with TRBD1. The V and J ends lost 6 bases and 0 bases, in that order; junction bases with no gene match: 16. This CDR3 has 17 residues. Germline V gene sequence: CDR1 SQVTM, CDR2 ANQGSEA. The CDR3 reads CSVRGPPSKDMNTEAFF. The CDR3 nucleotides read TGCAGCGTGAGGGGGCCACCATCGAAAGACATGAACACTGAAGCTTTCTTT. Full variable domain (missing parts from reference TRBV29-1 and TRBJ1-1): SAVISQKPSRDICQRGTSLTIQCQVDSQVTMMFWYRQQPGQSLTLIATANQGSEATYESGFVIDKFPISRPNLTFSTLTVSNMSPEDSSIYLCSVRGPPSKDMNTEAFFGQGTRLTVV.

This clone was recorded a few times. This chain uses TRBV3-1 (or the pseudogene TRBV3-2) with TRBJ2-5, with no clear D. V gave up 2 bases and J gave up 14 bases, with 18 bases separating them. Germline assignment: CDR1 LGHDT and CDR2 YNNKEL (reference sequence). The CDR3 totals 13 residues. CDR3 DNA sequence: TGTGCCAGCAGCCAAAGGTTGGGTTCCAAGGGATACTTC. Amino acid sequence: CASSQRLGSKGYF.

The CDR3 DNA sequence: TGTGCCAGCAGTGACAGCCGGACAGGTGGTGAAAAACTGTTTTTT. This translates into CASSDSRTGGEKLFF. V usage is TRBV25-1 and J usage is TRBJ1-4; 7 nucleotides agree with TRBD1. CDR3 length: 15 amino acids. J lost 7 bases, V lost 3 bases, and 8 bases had no gene match. CDR1 is MGHDK and CDR2 is SYGVNS in the germline V gene.

The chain combines TRBV2 with TRBJ1-2; D not certain. The CDR3 sequence is 11 residues long. From germline, CDR1 is SNHLY and CDR2 FYNNEI. Trimming shortened V by 8 bases and J by 8 bases, and 12 bases separated the two germline ends. The CDR3 here is CASGSPRGYTF. CDR3 bases: TGTGCCAGCGGGTCCCCTCGGGGCTACACCTTC.

The chain links TRBV7-6 to TRBJ2-2; D not certain. V lost 4 bases and J lost 6, with 18 bases in between. Per the germline V gene, CDR1 is SGHVS and CDR2 is FNYEAQ. This CDR3 comprises 16 residues. The CDR3 DNA reads TGTGCCAGCAGCTCCCGACCCAAGCATGGAGCCGGGGAGCTGTTTTTT. It specifies CASSSRPKHGAGELFF. Supplemented by reference TRBV7-6 and TRBJ2-2, the full variable domain reads GAGVSQSPRYKVTKRGQDVALRCDPISGHVSLYWYRQALGQGPEFLTYFNYEAQQDKSGLPNDRFSAERPEGSISTLTIQRTEQRDSAMYRCASSSRPKHGAGELFFGEGSRLTVL.

The rearrangement links TRBV5-1 to TRBJ1-6, with TRBD1 matching 9 bases. V was pared by 7 bases and J by 7 bases, with 0 bases of the junction left unmatched. From germline, CDR1 is SGHRS and CDR2 YFSETQ. The CDR3 sequence is 12 residues long. The CDR3 is CASGTGNSPLHF. The CDR3 DNA follows: TGCGCCAGCGGGACAGGGAATTCACCCCTCCACTTT.

This chain joins TRBV18 and TRBJ1-2; TRBD1 is a possible D gene (5 bases). The CDR3 length is 14 residues. Trimming shortened V by 4 bases and J by 1 base, and 10 bases separated the two germline ends. The V gene's germline CDR1 is KGHSH and CDR2 LQKENI. The CDR3 here is CASSLGHINYGYTF. CDR3 nucleotide sequence: TGTGCCAGCTCACTAGGACACATTAACTATGGCTACACCTTC.

This clone was seen a few times. V and J are TRBV19 and TRBJ1-5; D is unclear. CDR1 and CDR2 (germline): LNHDA, SQIVND (reference sequence). The length of the CDR3 is 13 residues. V was clipped by 0 bases and J by 5 bases, with 5 bases between them. CDR3 sequence reads: CASSIDKDQPQHF. As DNA, the CDR3 is TGTGCCAGTAGTATAGATAAGGATCAGCCCCAGCATTTT. The variable domain in full, completed from reference TRBV19 and TRBJ1-5, reads DGGITQSPKYLFRKEGQNVTLSCEQNLNHDAMYWYRQDPGQGLRLIYYSQIVNDFQKGDIAEGYSVSREKKESFPLTVTSAQKNPTAFYLCASSIDKDQPQHFGDGTRLSIL.

The genes are TRBV12-3 or TRBV12-4 and TRBJ1-6; D remains ambiguous. The germline V and J ends were trimmed by 3 bases and 7 bases, with 7 bases remaining between them. CDR3 size: 13 residues. The CDR3 sequence: CASSFRRNSPLHF. The CDR3 region has the DNA TGTGCCAGCAGTTTCCGACGAAATTCACCCCTCCACTTT.

This rearrangement joins TRBV5-6 to TRBJ1-1; the D is unclear. Germline V lookup: CDR1 SGHDT, CDR2 YYEEEE. The germline V and J ends were trimmed by 0 bases and 2 bases, with 5 bases remaining between them. The CDR3 is 13 amino acids. CDR3 amino acids: CASSLGRNTEAFF. CDR3 DNA sequence: TGTGCCAGCAGCTTGGGGCGAAACACTGAAGCTTTCTTT.

The chain carries TRBV11-3 and TRBJ2-1, with TRBD1 matching over 8 bases. The germline V gene has CDR1 SGHNT and CDR2 YENEEA. This CDR3 is built from 16 residues. Trimming removed 5 bases from V and 3 bases from J; junction bases left unmatched: 9. The DNA of the CDR3 is TGTGCCAGCAGCCGATTCGGGGGACAGGACTACAATGAGCAGTTCTTC. It specifies CASSRFGGQDYNEQFF.

V and J are TRBV19 and TRBJ1-2, with TRBD1 identical over 9 bases. V was clipped by 8 bases and J by 6 bases; unmatched bases: 13. The CDR3 is 15 amino acids. Germline values: CDR1 LNHDA, CDR2 SQIVND (reference sequence). CDR3 amino acids: CASARMGTGTDGYTF. Here the CDR3 DNA reads TGTGCCAGTGCCCGTATGGGGACAGGGACCGATGGCTACACCTTC.

CDR3 nucleotide sequence: TGTGCCAGCAGTCTCACGCTGAACACTGAAGCTTTCTTT. Translation: CASSLTLNTEAFF. The chain is built from TRBV2 and TRBJ1-1; D not certain. V shed 5 bases and J shed 0 bases, with 7 bases lying between them. The CDR3 consists of 13 residues. Per the germline V gene, CDR1 is SNHLY and CDR2 is FYNNEI.

The chain employs TRBV24-1 and TRBJ2-3, with 9 bases fitting TRBD1. Germline trimming cut 5 bases from V and 4 bases from J; bases unmatched to any gene: 6. The germline V gene encodes CDR1 KGHDR and CDR2 SFDVKD. The CDR3 sequence is 15 residues long. The CDR3 reads CATSVNRGLADTQYF. In DNA, the CDR3 is TGTGCCACCAGTGTCAACAGGGGGCTGGCAGATACGCAGTATTTT.